Reported below is one T cell receptor beta chain. Its cognate antigen is unknown. This CDR3 has 14 amino acids. Germline assignment: CDR1 SNHLY and CDR2 FYNNEI. The V and J ends lost 5 bases and 5 bases, in that order; junction bases with no gene match: 5. The data were taken from a study of breast tumors, draining lymph nodes, adjacent tissues. Overall study findings and caveats: Findings are consistent with lymph node origin and intratumoral expansion of most tumor T cells. Compared with lymph nodes, tumors were less diverse; compared with nontumor tissue, more. That most tumor T cells come from lymph nodes remained unproven. Luminal-like breast cancer showed significantly higher tumor–nontumor repertoire similarity than basal-like.

Each CDR3 protein gets one entry after TCRdb re-called the multiplex PCR reads with MiXCR. The profile shows about 63,000 distinct CDR3 sequences, around three fifths of them singletons. The genes are TRBV2 and TRBJ1-5; 8 bases line up with TRBD1. This receptor was taken from a female donor with breast cancer. Some clones in this sample may be carry-over from other donors' samples. The sequenced material came from breast tumor tissue. CDR3 coding DNA: TGTGCCAGCAGTTACAGGGGGGACTATCAGCCCCAGCATTTT. It specifies CASSYRGDYQPQHF.